This entry lists 25 T cell receptor beta chains sequenced from one sample in a study of blood T cell repertoires in COVID-19. Sequencing used immunoSEQ multiplex PCR; TCRdb keeps in-frame clones, though not all of them. The sample carries some 400,000 clones, about 87% recorded once. Sequencing was carried out using PBMCs or T cells enriched from blood (not recorded which). The receptors originated from a man aged 30 to 45 who had recovered from COVID-19.

This clone has just one count. The chain recombines TRBV6-1 with TRBJ1-6; 9 positions agree with TRBD1. This CDR3 comprises 15 residues. Per germline, CDR1 MNHNS and CDR2 SASEGT. Unmatched junction bases numbered 6, after V lost 2 bases and J lost 10 bases. CDR3 region: CASSEPTGGESPLHF. In DNA, the CDR3 is TGTGCCAGCAGTGAACCGACAGGGGGTGAATCACCCCTCCACTTT.

This chain connects TRBV30 to TRBJ2-7; D remains unclear. CDR1 is GTSNPN and CDR2 is SVGIG in the germline V gene (reference sequence). Trimming left V 2 bases short and J 3 bases short, with 8 bases between. The CDR3 has 12 residues. CDR3: CAWSSNNYEQYF. The CDR3 DNA is TGTGCCTGGAGTAGTAACAACTACGAGCAGTACTTC.

The chain recombines TRBV7-9 with TRBJ2-3; 7 bases match TRBD2. Losses at the gene ends were 5 bases for V and 1 base for J; bases not matched to a gene: 9. The CDR3 runs to 16 residues. From germline, CDR1 is SEHNR and CDR2 FQNEAQ (reference sequence). Here the CDR3 reads CASSPWGGDRTDTQYF. CDR3 DNA sequence: TGTGCCAGCAGCCCCTGGGGGGGGGATCGCACAGATACGCAGTATTTT.

V usage is TRBV7-9 and J usage is TRBJ1-5, with D hard to call. The CDR3 runs 14 residues. Germline CDR1 is SEHNR and CDR2 is FQNEAQ (reference sequence). The germline V and J ends were trimmed by 4 bases and 0 bases, with 7 bases remaining between them. The CDR3 DNA reads TGTGCCAGCAGCTCCCAGGATAGCAATCAGCCCCAGCATTTT. Encoded protein: CASSSQDSNQPQHF.

The CDR3 region is CASSRDRESSPLHF. DNA of the CDR3: TGCGCCAGCAGCCGGGACAGGGAATCTTCACCCCTCCACTTT. The chain employs TRBV4-3 and TRBJ1-6, with TRBD1 matching 9 bases. Germline CDR1 and CDR2: LGHNA and YSLEER. The CDR3 is 14 residues long. Losses at the gene ends were 4 bases for V and 9 bases for J; bases not matched to a gene: 4.

The V gene is TRBV7-2, the J gene TRBJ1-3; no clear D gene. There are 13 residues in the CDR3. V was trimmed by 3 bases and J by 8 bases, leaving 11 bases between them. Germline CDR1 reads SGHTA; CDR2 reads FQGNSA. The chain's CDR3 is CASSFSRGDTIYF. The DNA of the CDR3 is TGTGCCAGCAGCTTTTCAAGAGGTGACACCATATATTTT.

J is TRBJ1-1 and V is TRBV25-1, with D perhaps matching TRBD1 (6 bases). The CDR3 runs 12 residues. Germline CDR1 reads MGHDK; CDR2 reads SYGVNS. Trimming took 6 bases from V and 5 from J, leaving 10 bases between them. In DNA, the CDR3 is TGTGCCAGCAGCCTACAGGGTACTGAAGCTTTCTTT. This codes for CASSLQGTEAFF.

J is TRBJ2-1 and V is TRBV30; 13 bases are shared with TRBD2. The CDR3 runs to 19 residues. The V and J ends lost 0 bases and 0 bases, in that order; junction bases with no gene match: 8. Germline CDR1 and CDR2: GTSNPN and SVGIG (reference sequence). The DNA for the CDR3 is TGTGCCTGGAGTGTAATGGGACTAGCGGGGCGGAGCTCCTACAATGAGCAGTTCTTC. Protein product: CAWSVMGLAGRSSYNEQFF.

The chain combines TRBV7-9 with TRBJ2-2; D not certain. The CDR3 sequence is 14 residues long. Germline-derived CDR1 and CDR2 are SEHNR and FQNEAQ (reference sequence). V lost 1 base, J lost 3 bases, and 6 bases lay in between. The CDR3 DNA is TGTGCCAGCAGCTTAGTCTACGACACCGGGGAGCTGTTTTTT. Translating gives CASSLVYDTGELFF.

This clone was counted between two and nine times. This chain connects TRBV6-5 to TRBJ1-2; no reliable D call. V lost 6 bases to trimming and J lost 4 bases, with 9 bases between them. The CDR3 covers 12 residues. CDR1 MNHEY and CDR2 SVGAGI come from the germline V gene. The CDR3 region has the DNA TGTGCCAGCAGCGAGTTACCCTATGGCTACACCTTC. Translation: CASSELPYGYTF.

The rearrangement uses TRBV7-2 and TRBJ1-1, with unresolved D. The CDR3 sequence is 13 residues long. Deletions cut 2 bases from V and 12 bases from J, with 16 bases between. Germline CDR1 is SGHTA and CDR2 is FQGNSA. CDR3 residues: CASSLPHVSRTFF. In DNA, the CDR3 is TGTGCCAGCAGCTTACCCCATGTGAGCAGGACTTTCTTT.

On this clone: The junction does not match germline at one end; this may be a read error. The chain joins TRBV7-2 to TRBJ1-4; TRBD1 aligns across 7 bases. This CDR3 is 14 amino acids long. In germline, CDR1 is SGHTA, CDR2 FQGNSA. CDR3 residues: CASSRQGANEKLFF. Here the CDR3 DNA reads TGTGCGAGCAGTCGGCAGGGGGCTAATGAAAAACTGTTTTTT.

V usage is TRBV28 and J usage is TRBJ1-2, with 7 bases identical to TRBD1. The V segment lost 5 bases and the J segment 2 bases; nucleotides outside the gene matches: 5. Germline V gene lookup returns CDR1 MDHEN and CDR2 SYDVKM. The length of the CDR3 is 14 residues. For the CDR3, the DNA is TGTGCCAGCAGTGAAGGACAGGCGAACTATGGCTACACCTTC. Protein: CASSEGQANYGYTF.

The gene calls are TRBV9 and TRBJ1-4, with 7 nucleotides matching TRBD1. This CDR3 has 14 amino acids. The germline V gene has CDR1 SGDLS and CDR2 YYNGEE. V trimming: 0 bases; J trimming: 8 bases; junction bases outside the gene matches: 4. As DNA, the CDR3 is TGTGCCAGCAGCGTAGAACAGGGGAAGGAAAAACTGTTTTTT. Its translation: CASSVEQGKEKLFF.

CDR3: CASSRSGGDNEKLFF. The CDR3 DNA is TGTGCCAGCAGTCGGTCAGGGGGCGATAATGAAAAACTGTTTTTT. The rearrangement uses TRBV27 and TRBJ1-4; 8 bases agree with TRBD1. The V and J ends lost 5 bases and 4 bases, in that order; junction bases with no gene match: 6. CDR3 length equals 15 residues. Germline V gene data show CDR1 as MNHEY and CDR2 as SMNVEV (reference sequence).

J is TRBJ2-2 and V is TRBV7-2, with TRBD1 as a possible D gene (5 bases). The ends were cut back, 4 bases at V and 1 base at J, with 10 bases in the middle. CDR3 length equals 15 residues. The germline gives CDR1 SGHTA, CDR2 FQGNSA. CDR3 region: CASSWVTVNTGELFF. The CDR3 DNA reads as TGTGCCAGCAGCTGGGTGACAGTGAACACCGGGGAGCTGTTTTTT. Full variable domain (missing parts from reference TRBV7-2 and TRBJ2-2): GAGVSQSPSNKVTEKGKDVELRCDPISGHTALYWYRQSLGQGLEFLIYFQGNSAPDKSGLPSDRFSAERTGGSVSTLTIQRTQQEDSAVYLCASSWVTVNTGELFFGEGSRLTVL.

This clone showed up just once. The same CDR3 is also encoded by other DNA sequences in this sample. This chain links TRBV9 with TRBJ1-5; 8 bases line up with TRBD1. Trimming cost V 0 bases and J 5 bases; bases outside gene matches: 4. Germline CDR1 SGDLS, CDR2 YYNGEE. This CDR3 contains 15 residues. For the CDR3, the DNA is TGTGCCAGCAGCGTAGGAGACAGGGGTCATCAGCCCCAGCATTTT. Translated, it gives CASSVGDRGHQPQHF. The whole variable domain, filled in from reference TRBV9 and TRBJ1-5, reads DSGVTQTPKHLITATGQRVTLRCSPRSGDLSVYWYQQSLDQGLQFLIQYYNGEERAKGNILERFSAQQFPDLHSELNLSSLELGDSALYFCASSVGDRGHQPQHFGDGTRLSIL.

The V call is TRBV12-5, the J call TRBJ1-1, with D unresolved. CDR1 and CDR2 (germline): LGHNT, FRNRAP. CDR3 size: 14 residues. V lost 6 bases, J lost 1 base, and 12 bases lay in between. CDR3 nucleotides: TGTGCTAGTGGCCCCCGGTTTGGGAACACTGAAGCTTTCTTT. Residues: CASGPRFGNTEAFF.

CDR3 sequence (DNA): TGTGCCAGCAGTTTTCCCCAACGGCTTAGGAGGAGCGGCTACACCTTC. Protein product: CASSFPQRLRRSGYTF. The chain has TRBV28 and TRBJ1-2; D remains ambiguous. V was trimmed by 3 bases and J by 8 bases, leaving 22 bases between them. There are 16 residues in the CDR3. Germline values: CDR1 MDHEN, CDR2 SYDVKM.

J is TRBJ2-3 and V is TRBV11-2; a possible D gene is TRBD2 (5 bases). The germline V and J ends were trimmed by 1 base and 1 base, with 9 bases remaining between them. The germline V gene encodes CDR1 SGHAT and CDR2 FQNNGV. This CDR3 region has 15 residues. The CDR3 spells CASSLAGVGTDTQYF. The CDR3 nucleotides are TGTGCCAGCAGCTTAGCCGGGGTTGGCACAGATACGCAGTATTTT.

CDR3 amino acids: CASNGPGPSPLHF. For the CDR3, the DNA is TGTGCCAGCAATGGTCCAGGGCCCTCACCCCTCCACTTT. V is TRBV27 and J is TRBJ1-6, with D tentatively TRBD1 (5 bases). V was cut by 7 bases and J by 10 bases, with 14 bases left in between. CDR1 and CDR2 (germline): MNHEY, SMNVEV (reference sequence). The CDR3 is 13 residues long.

The rearrangement links TRBV11-2 to TRBJ1-1, with 8 bases lining up with TRBD1. CDR3 length equals 13 residues. Germline loops: CDR1 SGHAT, CDR2 FQNNGV. With V trimmed by 5 bases and J by 2 bases, 1 base remained unmatched. Here the CDR3 reads CASSGQGNTEAFF. The CDR3 region has the DNA TGTGCCAGCAGCGGACAGGGTAACACTGAAGCTTTCTTT.

The V gene is TRBV3-1 (or the pseudogene TRBV3-2), the J gene TRBJ1-2; 8 nucleotides match TRBD1. The CDR3 is 14 residues long. The V gene's germline CDR1 is LGHDT and CDR2 YNNKEL (reference sequence). V dropped 1 base and J dropped 6; count of bases not matched to a gene: 4. CDR3 nucleotide sequence: TGTGCCAGCAGCCAAGTCGCAGGGGGCCATGGCTACACCTTC. Translated, it gives CASSQVAGGHGYTF.

The chain links TRBV2 to TRBJ1-4; no clear D. This CDR3 has 15 residues. Germline V gene lookup returns CDR1 SNHLY and CDR2 FYNNEI. V was trimmed by 3 bases and J by 4 bases, leaving 12 bases between them. The CDR3 loop is CASSEGQKYNEKLFF. The CDR3, as DNA: TGTGCCAGCAGTGAGGGCCAGAAGTATAATGAAAAACTGTTTTTT.

V gene TRBV29-1 combines with J gene TRBJ1-1; 9 bases are a match to TRBD1. V trimming: 2 bases; J trimming: 9 bases; junction bases outside the gene matches: 7. This CDR3 comprises 13 residues. Germline CDR1 is SQVTM and CDR2 is ANQGSEA. The CDR3 region has the DNA TGCAGCGTTGAAAAGGGCGGGACAGGGAAAGCTTTCTTT. Translation gives CSVEKGGTGKAFF.